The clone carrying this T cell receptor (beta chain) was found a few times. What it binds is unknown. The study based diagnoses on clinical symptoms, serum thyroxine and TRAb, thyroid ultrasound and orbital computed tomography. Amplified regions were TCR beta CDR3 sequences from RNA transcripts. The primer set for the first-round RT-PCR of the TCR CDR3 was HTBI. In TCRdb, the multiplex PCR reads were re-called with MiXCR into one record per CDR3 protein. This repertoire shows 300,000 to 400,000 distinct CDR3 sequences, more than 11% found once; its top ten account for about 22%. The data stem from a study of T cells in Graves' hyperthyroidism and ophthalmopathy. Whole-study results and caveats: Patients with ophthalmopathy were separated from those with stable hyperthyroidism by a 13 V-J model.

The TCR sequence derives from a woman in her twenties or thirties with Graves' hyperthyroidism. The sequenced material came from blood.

CDR3 sequence reads: CASSLEGTQPQHF. CDR3 coding DNA: TGTGCCAGCAGCTTAGAAGGGACTCAGCCCCAGCATTTT. The chain combines TRBV7-9 with TRBJ1-5; D is possibly TRBD1 (5 bases). CDR3 length equals 13 residues. Germline V CDR1 and CDR2: SEHNR, FQNEAQ (reference sequence). Trimming cost V 1 base and J 6 bases, with 7 bases left between them.